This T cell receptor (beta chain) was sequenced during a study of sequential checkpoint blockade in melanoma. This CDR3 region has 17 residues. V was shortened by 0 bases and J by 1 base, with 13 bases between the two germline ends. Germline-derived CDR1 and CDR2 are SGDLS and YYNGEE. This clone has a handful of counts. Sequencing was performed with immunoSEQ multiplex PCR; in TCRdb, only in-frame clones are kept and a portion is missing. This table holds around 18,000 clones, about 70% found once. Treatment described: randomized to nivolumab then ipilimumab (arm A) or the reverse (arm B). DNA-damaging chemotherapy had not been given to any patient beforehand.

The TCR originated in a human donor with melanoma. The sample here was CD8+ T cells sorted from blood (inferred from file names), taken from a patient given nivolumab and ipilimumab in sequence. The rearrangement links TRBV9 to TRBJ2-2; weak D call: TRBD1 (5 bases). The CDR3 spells CASSVAARVKNTGELFF. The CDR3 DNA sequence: TGTGCCAGCAGCGTAGCGGCCAGGGTCAAGAACACCGGGGAGCTGTTTTTT.